Listed here is a single T cell receptor beta chain. Only a few counts were recorded for this clone. There is no known antigen for this receptor. Qualities for individual bases were not recorded, and no much larger clone is one base off. The data derive from a study of Ad26.COV2.S vaccination and SARS-CoV-2 variants (dated by TCRdb to 2020 to 2023). Study-level background: Vaccine-arm donors came from COV1001, a multicentre, randomized, double-blind, placebo-controlled phase I-IIa trial of Ad26.COV2.S in healthy adults. Ad26.COV2.S was administered intramuscularly at a dose of 5x10^10 or 1x10^11 viral particles, either as one shot or as two shots given 56 days apart. TCRbeta repertoire sequencing was used to assess the specificity and breadth of SARS-CoV-2-reactive T cell receptors after Ad26.COV2.S vaccination. The TCR-sequenced set comprised about 32 samples: some 20 Ad26.COV2.S vaccine recipients, 5 placebo recipients and 8 SARS-CoV-2 convalescent individuals. Participants in the trial were split at random into five groups of five each, receiving low-dose or high-dose Ad26.COV2.S once or twice, or else placebo on both occasions. Investigators remained blinded to trial group allocation during experiments and outcome assessment. The full study reports these points: After vaccination, substantial breadth of spike-specific CD8+ and CD4+ T cell responses was reported. The study was not powered to compare responses between vaccine doses or regimens. Vaccine and placebo recipients had comparable non-spike TCR breadth, which fits with the vaccine containing only spike. The authors noted that the TCR breadth and depth analyses may have underestimated total T cell responses. Spike-specific TCR breadth was higher in Ad26.COV2.S recipients than in placebo recipients (P = 0.0014).

The immunoSEQ Assay was used to sequence TCRbeta CDR3 regions. After extraction, genomic DNA underwent amplification by bias-controlled multiplex PCR, followed by high-throughput sequencing. As for the original processing: To quantify the absolute abundance of each unique TCRbeta CDR3 region, sequences were collapsed and filtered. T cell fraction was estimated by normalizing TCRbeta template counts to usable DNA, with usable DNA measured through amplification of reference genes found in all nucleated cells. Repertoire TCRs were annotated as SARS-CoV-2-specific when V gene, CDR3 amino acid sequence and J gene were exactly matched to a known reactive TCR set. The reference SARS-CoV-2 TCR set was obtained from MIRA and was filtered for enrichment in COVID-19-positive ImmuneCODE repertoires, whereby public or cross-reactive TCRs were removed. Using the MIRA antigens, annotated TCRs were further analysed by specific ORF or by position within an ORF. Breadth was defined as annotated unique rearrangements over total unique productive rearrangements; depth was the summed frequency of those rearrangements. TCR breadth was compared between groups using two-sided Wilcoxon rank-sum tests. Held by TCRdb, this immuneACCESS table contains in-frame sequences only and omits some clones. Under half of the omission traces to an unresolved V gene where checked; the cause of the rest is unknown. Clonal size and the V and J genes are those of that table, whereas D and trimming came from the DNA. In this sample the table shows 300,000 to 400,000 clones, more than 75% of which occur a single time. The ten largest clonotypes hold around 3.7% of the sample.

The label giving this sample's treatment or condition can be read as: roughly 20 received Ad26.COV2.S at low or high dose, single or two shots; several received placebo; per-sample allocation not given. For vaccine and placebo recipients, repertoires were sequenced using samples collected on day 63 after the first injection. Cohort 1b enrolled about two dozen adults aged 18-55 years at a single site in Boston, USA, between 29 July and 7 August 2020. As a vaccine, Ad26.COV2.S was a replication-incompetent adenovirus type 26 vector that expressed a prefusion-stabilized SARS-CoV-2 spike protein derived from the original Wuhan strain. V sheds 2 bases and J sheds 4 bases, leaving 11 bases between their ends. CDR1 LGHDT and CDR2 YNNKEL were looked up in the germline V gene (reference sequence). The CDR3 covers 14 residues, taking in both the cysteine and the phenylalanine. Just the 42-base CDR3 DNA is kept, in frame starting at base 1.

Source: peripheral blood, taken in a trial of Ad26.COV2.S vaccine versus placebo. The rearranged segments are TRBV3-1 (or the pseudogene TRBV3-2) and TRBJ1-2, with the D gene not confidently named. This receptor was identified in a person between 18 and 60 years old who received the Ad26.COV2.S COVID-19 vaccine or a placebo. The encoded CDR3 is CASSQSPGSYGYTF. The DNA is TGTGCCAGCAGCCAATCGCCGGGCAGCTATGGCTACACCTTC.